This entry is about one T cell receptor beta chain. This receptor's antigen is unknown. The source of the sample is a study of monozygotic twins with inflammatory bowel disease (dated by TCRdb to the late 2010s). Describing the broader study: A total of approximately 28 monozygotic twin pairs were included in the full study, comprising nine German pairs (four IBD-concordant, five IBD-discordant) and 19 IBD-discordant Danish pairs. Within discordant pairs, disease-associated traits were sought mainly by comparing IBD patients with their genetically identical healthy co-twins. Each individual had, on average, about 151 000 unique TCRalpha sequences and 181 000 unique TCRbeta sequences available for analysis.

What the research found in general, with its limitations: Measured by the inverse Simpson index, TCRbeta repertoire diversity was lower in IBD patients than in their healthy co-twins. No single strong signal or clonotype linked to IBD turned up in the results, so the idea that one exists was not supported. Different T cell subtypes could not be distinguished in the analysis. Compared with healthy twins, IBD patients had fewer clonotypes in common with other individuals, a difference most pronounced in patients showing signs of disease activity. Concordant and discordant twins showed no difference in repertoire similarity, possibly because of limited statistical power. Because patients received different immunosuppressive treatments, the repertoires may have picked up extra background noise and variability between individuals.

From each donor, a roughly 2.6 ml peripheral blood sample was collected into PAXgene tubes and stored at -80 degrees C. Without T cell sorting, total RNA was isolated from whole blood using the PAXgene blood miRNA kit on an automated QIAcube. Deep TCRalpha and TCRbeta repertoire profiling with unique molecular barcoding was performed on peripheral blood of monozygotic twin pairs concordant or discordant for inflammatory bowel disease. Smoking habits were recorded for all twin pairs, and individuals were classified as current, former or never smokers. CDR1 and CDR2 are read off the germline V gene (reference sequence) as LGHDT and YNNKEL. From the cysteine up to the phenylalanine, the CDR3 has a length of 17 residues. The protein alone is recorded here. The library was built by means of 5' RACE. The input for every TCR library was roughly 3,300 ng of total RNA. cDNA was synthesized with SMARTScribe reverse transcriptase in eight separate reactions per sample. During cDNA synthesis, unique molecular identifiers containing a 6-nucleotide sample barcode were introduced by template switching. Amplification of TCRalpha and TCRbeta cDNA involved two nested PCRs of roughly 16 and 10 cycles, and each PCR was followed by bead purification. Before amplification, cDNA was treated with uracil DNA-glycosylase and purified using the QIAquick PCR purification kit. The second PCR was the step at which Illumina TruSeq-compatible adapters and sample-specific barcodes were added. Library quality and concentration were assessed using TapeStation and Qubit, and roughly 5.5 ng of each library was pooled. Sequencing of pooled libraries was carried out on an Illumina HiSeq2500 single-index Rapid Run using 2 x 100 bp reads and custom sequencing primers. The authors' analysis ran thus. UMI-based consensus assembly with MiGEC version 1.2.6 was used to correct PCR and sequencing errors. V(D)J alignment, clonotype assembly and CDR3 extraction were performed with MiXCR version 2.1.1. Gene usage, clonotype sharing and MAIT/NKT TCR abundance were normalised by analysing the top 1000, 10 000 and 20 000 clonotypes per sample. After downsampling to 27 000 UMIs, diversity was calculated as the inverse Simpson index using the vegan R package. Statistical testing used paired Mann-Whitney U tests on the discordant twin pairs and applied Benjamini-Hochberg correction for multiple testing. TCRdb reprocessed the sequencing reads and holds a single record per CDR3 protein sequence, with no DNA. These V and J calls rely on TCRdb rather than the paper's analysis. The sample's table lists a count of over 110,000 distinct CDR3 sequences. Jointly, the top ten make up around 2.5% of the sample.

Specimen: blood. The clonotype originates from a human donor with ulcerative colitis or Crohn's disease, or a healthy co-twin of an affected twin (not recorded which). The chain is encoded by TRBV3-1 joined to TRBJ1-6; TCRdb gives TRBD1 as the D gene, but with no DNA this cannot be confirmed. The CDR3 reads CASSSSGDRYYNSPLHF. With all but the CDR3 taken from the reference TRBV3-1 and TRBJ1-6 genes, the full variable domain is: DTAVSQTPKYLVTQMGNDKSIKCEQNLGHDTMYWYKQDSKKFLKIMFSYNNKELIINETVPNRFSPKSPDKAHLNLHINSLELGDSAVYFCASSSSGDRYYNSPLHFGNGTRLTVT.